This TCR beta chain originates from a study of immune evolution from preneoplasia to lung adenocarcinoma. Study-level results: Later-stage lesions appeared to have more T cells, more diversity, less clonality.

The CDR3 is made up of 16 amino acids. CDR1 and CDR2 (germline): SSHAT, FNYEAQ (reference sequence). The data were produced by immunoSEQ multiplex PCR, yet TCRdb's version contains in-frame clones alone and is incomplete. Altogether about 4,300 clones are present, approximately 74% being singletons, with the ten largest covering under 9%. About this clone itself: Its specificity is unknown. Sequence at one end of the junction differs from germline and may be a read error.

The sequencing sample was made of FFPE adjacent normal lung tissue. This chain connects TRBV7-7 to TRBJ2-5; D call uncertain. The sequence was obtained from a person aged 60-79 years with lung adenocarcinoma. CDR3 region: CASSPTDIQIRETQYF. For the CDR3, the DNA is TGTGCTAGCAGCCCGACGGATATTCAGATTAGGGAGACCCAGTACTTC. Full variable domain (outside the CDR3, taken from reference TRBV7-7 and TRBJ2-5): GAGVSQSPRYKVTKRGQDVTLRCDPISSHATLYWYQQALGQGPEFLTYFNYEAQPDKSGLPSDRFSAERPEGSISTLTIQRTEQRDSAMYRCASSPTDIQIRETQYFGPGTRLLVL.